The clone carrying this T cell receptor (beta chain) came up a few times. The data stem from a study of blood T cell repertoires in COVID-19. As for the study in general: Material from acute and convalescent COVID-19 was sourced from the United States, Italy and Spain. PBMCs, B-cell-depleted T cells, or T cells were the source of the cDNA or gDNA that made up the material.

The CDR3 has 15 amino acids. CDR1 is SEHNR, CDR2 FQNEAQ, per germline (reference sequence). V gave up 1 base and J gave up 10 bases; unmatched junction bases: 10. Per the authors' pipeline: Reference gene primers were amplified, and this amplification served to estimate nucleated cell counts. Using immunoSEQ multiplex PCR, the repertoire was profiled, and TCRdb retains in-frame clones only, with some absent. V and J calls and clone size are as listed in that table; D and trimming were resolved from the DNA. Among fewer than 90,000 clones listed, roughly 88% were seen once. This chain uses TRBV7-9 with TRBJ1-1; 9 bases fit TRBD1. Sequenced material: peripheral blood. This receptor was identified in a man younger than 45 with acute or convalescent COVID-19. CDR3 sequence reads: CASSLDGQGFSRAFF. In nucleotides, the CDR3 is TGTGCCAGCAGCTTAGACGGACAGGGGTTCAGTAGAGCTTTCTTT.